Included here is one T cell receptor (beta chain) sequence, with context. This entry belongs to a study of blood T cell repertoires in COVID-19. The repertoire was sequenced with immunoSEQ multiplex PCR; TCRdb's copy has only in-frame clones and lacks some. The table has 110,000 or so clones, about 76% seen once; the top ten hold roughly two fifths. Trimming stripped 5 bases from V and 5 bases from J, with 19 bases between. The CDR3 totals 15 residues. Looked up from germline, CDR1 is SGHTA and CDR2 is FQGNSA. The TCR comes from a man older than 75 with acute or convalescent COVID-19. Sequences were obtained from peripheral blood. This chain uses TRBV7-2 with TRBJ2-7; D perhaps matches TRBD1 (6 bases). The CDR3 is CASSPNEQGKDEQYF. CDR3 in DNA: TGTGCCAGCAGCCCAAACGAACAGGGAAAGGACGAGCAGTACTTC.